This T cell receptor (beta chain) was identified during a study of T cell repertoires in cytomegalovirus infection. This clonotype was seen ten or more times. Its antigen is unknown. TCRdb processed the reads anew with MiXCR; each CDR3 protein has one entry. The sample includes 28,000 or so distinct CDR3 sequences, about 20% of them seen just once. The sample was CD8+ T cells from cultured PBMCs, taken from culture after CMV antigen stimulation. The receptor was isolated from a human donor in good health (CMV status not recorded). Some clones in this sample may be carry-over from other donors' samples.

CDR3 sequence: CASSLSDRRDQPQHF. As DNA, the CDR3 is TGTGCCAGCAGCCTCTCGGACAGGAGGGATCAGCCCCAGCATTTT. V and J are TRBV7-2 and TRBJ1-5; TRBD1 aligns across 7 bases. CDR1 is SGHTA, CDR2 FQGNSA, per germline. V lost 5 bases, J lost 5 bases, and 9 bases stayed unmatched. The CDR3 has 15 amino acids.